This TCR beta chain was observed in a study of OX40 agonist ivuxolimab in advanced cancers. Findings and caveats of the study: Expanded peripheral T cell antigen specificity was not determined.

As concerns this clone: The target antigen is unknown.

The CDR3 totals 14 residues. The V gene's germline CDR1 is LNHNV and CDR2 YYDKDF (reference sequence). Trimming pared 1 base from V and 5 bases from J, leaving 11 bases between. TCRdb keeps only in-frame clones here, not all; method: immunoSEQ multiplex PCR. The sample records 80,000 to 90,000 clones, roughly 80% being singletons. The chain couples TRBV15 to TRBJ1-1; maybe TRBD1 (6 bases). The sample here was CD4+ or CD8+ T cells sorted from blood, taken in a trial of the OX40 agonist ivuxolimab. This clonotype originated in an adult with an advanced solid tumor such as melanoma, head and neck, liver or kidney cancer. Here the CDR3 reads CATSRAQGRTEAFF. Written as DNA, the CDR3 is TGTGCCACCAGCAGAGCCCAGGGGCGGACTGAAGCTTTCTTT.